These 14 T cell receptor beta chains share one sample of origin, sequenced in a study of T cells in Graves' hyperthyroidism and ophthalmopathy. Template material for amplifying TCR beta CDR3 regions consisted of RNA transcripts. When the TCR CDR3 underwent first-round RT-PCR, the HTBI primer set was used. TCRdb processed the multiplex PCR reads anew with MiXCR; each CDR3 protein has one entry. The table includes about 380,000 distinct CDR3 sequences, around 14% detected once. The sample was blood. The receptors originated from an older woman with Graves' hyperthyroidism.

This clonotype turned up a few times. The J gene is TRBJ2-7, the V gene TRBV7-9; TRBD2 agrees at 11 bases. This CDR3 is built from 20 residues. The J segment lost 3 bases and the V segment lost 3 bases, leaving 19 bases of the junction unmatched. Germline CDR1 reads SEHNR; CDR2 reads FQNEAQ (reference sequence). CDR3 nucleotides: TGTGCCAGCAGCTTCTGGTTGTTGTGGAGGCTAGCGGGAGGCCTCTACGAGCAGTACTTC. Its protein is CASSFWLLWRLAGGLYEQYF.

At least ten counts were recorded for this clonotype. The CDR3 nucleotides are TGCAGTGCTAGAGATTTAGGAGGGGACGGAAACACCATATATTTT. Translation: CSARDLGGDGNTIYF. The V gene is TRBV20-1, the J gene TRBJ1-3; D possibly corresponds to TRBD1 (5 bases). V lost 0 bases, J lost 4 bases, and 13 bases lay in between. The CDR3 is 15 amino acids. Germline V gives CDR1 DFQATT, CDR2 SNEGSKA (reference sequence).

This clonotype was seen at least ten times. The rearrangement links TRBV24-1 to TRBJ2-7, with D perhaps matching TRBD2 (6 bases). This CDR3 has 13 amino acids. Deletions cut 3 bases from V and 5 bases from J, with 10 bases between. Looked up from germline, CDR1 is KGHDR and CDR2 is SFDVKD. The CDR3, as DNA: TGTGCCACCAGTGATGGAGCTAGCGACGAGCAGTACTTC. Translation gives CATSDGASDEQYF.

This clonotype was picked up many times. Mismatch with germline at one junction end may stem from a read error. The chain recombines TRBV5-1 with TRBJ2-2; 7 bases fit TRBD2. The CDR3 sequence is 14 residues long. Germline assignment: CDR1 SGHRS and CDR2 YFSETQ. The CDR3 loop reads CASSRGTVAGELFF. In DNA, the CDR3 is TGCGCCAGCAGCCGAGGGACGGTCGCGGGGGAACTGTTTTTT.

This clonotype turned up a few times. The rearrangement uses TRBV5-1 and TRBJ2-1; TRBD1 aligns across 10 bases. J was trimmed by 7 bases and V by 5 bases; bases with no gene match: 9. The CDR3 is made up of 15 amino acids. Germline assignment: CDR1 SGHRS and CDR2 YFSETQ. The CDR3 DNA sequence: TGCGCCAGCAGTCCCGGGACAGGGGACAGAAATGAGCAGTTCTTC. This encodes CASSPGTGDRNEQFF.

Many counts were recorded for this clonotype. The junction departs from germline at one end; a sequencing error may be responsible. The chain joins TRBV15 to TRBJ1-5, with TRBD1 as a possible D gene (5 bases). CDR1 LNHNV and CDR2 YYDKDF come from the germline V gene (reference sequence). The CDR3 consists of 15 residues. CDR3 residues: CATSRDRQSNQPQHF. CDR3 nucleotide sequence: TGTGCCACCAGCCGAGATAGACAGAGCAATCAGCCCCAGCATTTT.

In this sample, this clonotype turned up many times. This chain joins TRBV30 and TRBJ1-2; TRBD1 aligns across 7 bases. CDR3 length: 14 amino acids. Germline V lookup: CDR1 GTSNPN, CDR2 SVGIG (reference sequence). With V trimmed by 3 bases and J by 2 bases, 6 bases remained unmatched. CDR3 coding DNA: TGTGCCTGGAGCACCAGGACAGGCAACTATGGCTACACCTTC. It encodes CAWSTRTGNYGYTF.

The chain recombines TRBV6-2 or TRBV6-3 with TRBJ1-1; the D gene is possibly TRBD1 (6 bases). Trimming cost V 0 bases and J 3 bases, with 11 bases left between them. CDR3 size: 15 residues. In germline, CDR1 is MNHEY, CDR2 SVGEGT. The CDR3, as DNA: TGTGCCAGCAGTTACTCGATGGGGGCAGACACTGAAGCTTTCTTT. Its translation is CASSYSMGADTEAFF.

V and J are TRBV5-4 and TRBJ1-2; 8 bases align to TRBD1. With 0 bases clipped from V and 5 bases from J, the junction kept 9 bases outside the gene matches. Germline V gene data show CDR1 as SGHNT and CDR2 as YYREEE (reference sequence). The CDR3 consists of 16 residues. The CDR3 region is CASSLAGGQGGYGYTF. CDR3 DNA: TGTGCCAGCAGCTTGGCCGGAGGACAGGGTGGGTATGGCTACACCTTC.

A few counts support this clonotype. The CDR3 spells CASRNTGGGTGELFF. The CDR3 bases are TGTGCCAGCAGAAACACAGGGGGAGGCACCGGGGAGCTGTTTTTT. This chain links TRBV27 with TRBJ2-2, with 8 bases that match TRBD1. Germline trimming cut 6 bases from V and 4 bases from J; bases unmatched to any gene: 7. CDR1 is MNHEY, CDR2 SMNVEV, per germline (reference sequence). The CDR3 spans 15 residues.

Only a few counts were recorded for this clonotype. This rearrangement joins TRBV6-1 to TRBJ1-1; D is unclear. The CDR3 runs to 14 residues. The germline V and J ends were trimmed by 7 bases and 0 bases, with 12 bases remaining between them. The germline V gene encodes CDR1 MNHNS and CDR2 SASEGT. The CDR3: CASTQGPLNTEAFF. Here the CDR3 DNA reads TGTGCCAGCACTCAAGGGCCTCTGAACACTGAAGCTTTCTTT.

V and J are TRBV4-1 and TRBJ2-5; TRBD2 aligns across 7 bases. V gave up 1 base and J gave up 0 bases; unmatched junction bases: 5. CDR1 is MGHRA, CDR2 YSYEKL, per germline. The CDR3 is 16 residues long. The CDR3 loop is CASSQGVLADQETQYF. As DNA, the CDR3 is TGCGCCAGCAGCCAAGGGGTCCTAGCGGACCAAGAGACCCAGTACTTC.

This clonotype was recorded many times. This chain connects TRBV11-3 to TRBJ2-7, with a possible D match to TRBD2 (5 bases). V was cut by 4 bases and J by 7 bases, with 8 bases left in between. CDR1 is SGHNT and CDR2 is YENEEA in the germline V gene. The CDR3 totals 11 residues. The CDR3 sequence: CASSSREEQYF. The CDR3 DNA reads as TGTGCCAGCAGCTCCCGGGAAGAGCAGTACTTC.

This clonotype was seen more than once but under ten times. The CDR3 spells CASSQLQGTNQPQHF. Written as DNA, the CDR3 is TGTGCCAGCAGCCAGCTACAGGGAACGAATCAGCCCCAGCATTTT. The chain carries TRBV14 and TRBJ1-5; D may be TRBD1 (6 bases). Germline assignment: CDR1 SGHDN and CDR2 FVKESK. This CDR3 is built from 15 residues. Trimming stripped 3 bases from V and 4 bases from J, with 13 bases between.